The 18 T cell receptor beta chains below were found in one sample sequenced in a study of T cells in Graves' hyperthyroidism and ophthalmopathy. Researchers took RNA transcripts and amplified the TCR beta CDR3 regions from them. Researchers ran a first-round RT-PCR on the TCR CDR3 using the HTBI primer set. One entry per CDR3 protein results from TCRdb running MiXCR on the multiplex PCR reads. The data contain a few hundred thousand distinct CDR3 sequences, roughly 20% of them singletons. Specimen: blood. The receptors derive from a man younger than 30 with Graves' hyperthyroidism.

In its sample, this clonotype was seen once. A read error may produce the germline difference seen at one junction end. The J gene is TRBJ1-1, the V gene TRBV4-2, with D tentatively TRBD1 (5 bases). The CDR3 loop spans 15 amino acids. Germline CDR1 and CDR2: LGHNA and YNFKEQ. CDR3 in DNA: TGTGCCAGCAGCCAAGAATGGGGGGACGGCCCTGAGGCTTTCTTT. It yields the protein CASSQEWGDGPEAFF.

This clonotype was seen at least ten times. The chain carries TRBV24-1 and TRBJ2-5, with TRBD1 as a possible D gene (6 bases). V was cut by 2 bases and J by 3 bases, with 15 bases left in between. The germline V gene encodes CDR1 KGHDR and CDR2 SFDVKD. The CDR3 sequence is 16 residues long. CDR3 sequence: CATSDSIWAGEETQYF. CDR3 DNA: TGTGCCACCAGTGATTCGATTTGGGCAGGGGAAGAGACCCAGTACTTC.

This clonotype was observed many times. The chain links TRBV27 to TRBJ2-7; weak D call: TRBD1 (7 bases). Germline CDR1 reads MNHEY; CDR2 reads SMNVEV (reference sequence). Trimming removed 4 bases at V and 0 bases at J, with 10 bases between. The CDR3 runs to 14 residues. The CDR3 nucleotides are TGTGCCAGCAGTTCGCGGGACAGCTCCTACGAGCAGTACTTC. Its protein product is CASSSRDSSYEQYF.

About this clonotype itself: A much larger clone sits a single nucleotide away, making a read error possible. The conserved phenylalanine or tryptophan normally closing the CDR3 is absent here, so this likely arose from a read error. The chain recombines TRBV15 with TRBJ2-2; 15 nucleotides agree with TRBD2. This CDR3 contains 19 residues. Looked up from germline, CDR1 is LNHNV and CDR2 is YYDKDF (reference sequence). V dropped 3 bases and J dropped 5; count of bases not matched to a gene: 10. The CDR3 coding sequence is TGTGCCACCAGCAGCCTCGGACTAGCGGGGGGGCCGGGGACCGGGGAGCTGTTTTTG. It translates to CATSSLGLAGGPGTGELFL.

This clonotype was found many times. CDR3 residues: CASSLFRDPEAFF. DNA for the CDR3: TGTGCCAGCAGTTTATTCAGGGACCCTGAAGCTTTCTTT. The chain combines TRBV12-3 or TRBV12-4 with TRBJ1-1; D is possibly TRBD1 (5 bases). The CDR3 consists of 13 residues. V was cut by 2 bases and J by 6 bases, with 10 bases left in between.

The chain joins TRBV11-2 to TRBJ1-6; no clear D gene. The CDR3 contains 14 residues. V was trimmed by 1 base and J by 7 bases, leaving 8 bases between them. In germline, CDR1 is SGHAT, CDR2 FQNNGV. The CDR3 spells CASSLGSANSPLHF. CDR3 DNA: TGTGCCAGCAGCTTAGGGAGCGCCAATTCACCCCTCCACTTT.

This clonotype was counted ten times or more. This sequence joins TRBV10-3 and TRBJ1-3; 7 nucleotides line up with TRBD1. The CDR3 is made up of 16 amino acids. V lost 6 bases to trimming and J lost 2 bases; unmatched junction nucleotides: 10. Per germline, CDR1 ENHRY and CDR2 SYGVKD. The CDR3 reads CAIRPQSGTAGNTIYF. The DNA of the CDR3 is TGTGCCATCAGACCGCAAAGCGGGACAGCTGGAAACACCATATATTTT.

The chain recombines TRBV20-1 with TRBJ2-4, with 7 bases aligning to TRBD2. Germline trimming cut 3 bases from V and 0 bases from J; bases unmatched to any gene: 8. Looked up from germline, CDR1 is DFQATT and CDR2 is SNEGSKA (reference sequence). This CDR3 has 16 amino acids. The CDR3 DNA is TGCAGTGCTAGTTTTGCGGCGGGGGTAGCCAAAAACATTCAGTACTTC. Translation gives CSASFAAGVAKNIQYF.

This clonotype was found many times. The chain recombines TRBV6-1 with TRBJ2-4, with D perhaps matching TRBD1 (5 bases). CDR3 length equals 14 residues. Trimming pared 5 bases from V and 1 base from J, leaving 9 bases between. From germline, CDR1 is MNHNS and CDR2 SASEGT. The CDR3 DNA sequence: TGTGCCAGCAGTCTGTACAGGGCCAAAAACATTCAGTACTTC. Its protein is CASSLYRAKNIQYF.

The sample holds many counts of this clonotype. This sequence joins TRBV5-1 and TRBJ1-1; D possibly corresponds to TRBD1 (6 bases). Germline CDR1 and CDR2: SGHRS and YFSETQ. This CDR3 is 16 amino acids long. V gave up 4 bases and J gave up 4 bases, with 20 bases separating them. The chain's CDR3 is CASSLGLNRGGTEAFF. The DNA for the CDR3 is TGCGCCAGCAGCCTCGGGCTTAACAGAGGGGGCACTGAAGCTTTCTTT.

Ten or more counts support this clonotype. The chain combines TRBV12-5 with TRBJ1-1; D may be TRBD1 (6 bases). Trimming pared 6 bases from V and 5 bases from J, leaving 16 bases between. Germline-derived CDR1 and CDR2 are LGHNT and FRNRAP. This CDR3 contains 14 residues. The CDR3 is CASGTRLGGTEAFF. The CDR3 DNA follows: TGTGCTAGTGGCACCCGACTAGGGGGGACTGAAGCTTTCTTT.

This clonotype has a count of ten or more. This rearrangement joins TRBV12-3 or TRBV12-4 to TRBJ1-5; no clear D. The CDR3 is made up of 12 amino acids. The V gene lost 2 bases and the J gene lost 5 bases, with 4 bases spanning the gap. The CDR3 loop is CASSLNDQPQHF. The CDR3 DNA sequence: TGTGCCAGCAGTTTAAATGATCAGCCCCAGCATTTT.

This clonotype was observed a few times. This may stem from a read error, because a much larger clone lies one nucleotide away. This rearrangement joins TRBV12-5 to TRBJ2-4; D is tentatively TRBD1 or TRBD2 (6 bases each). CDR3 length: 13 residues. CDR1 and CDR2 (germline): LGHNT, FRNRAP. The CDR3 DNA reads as TGTGCTAGTGCCGTTTATAGGGGGGACATTAAGTACTTC. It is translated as CASAVYRGDIKYF. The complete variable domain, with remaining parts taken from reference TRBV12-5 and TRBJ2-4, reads DARVTQTPRHKVTEMGQEVTMRCQPILGHNTVFWYRQTMMQGLELLAYFRNRAPLDDSGMPKDRFSAEMPDATLATLKIQPSEPRDSAVYFCASAVYRGDIKYFGAGTRLSVL.

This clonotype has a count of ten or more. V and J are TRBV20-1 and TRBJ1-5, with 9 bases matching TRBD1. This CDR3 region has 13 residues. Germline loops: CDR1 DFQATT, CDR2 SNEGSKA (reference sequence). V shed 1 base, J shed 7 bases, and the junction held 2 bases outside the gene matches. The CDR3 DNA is TGCAGTGCTAGAGGAGGGACAGGGCAGCCCCAGCATTTT. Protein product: CSARGGTGQPQHF.

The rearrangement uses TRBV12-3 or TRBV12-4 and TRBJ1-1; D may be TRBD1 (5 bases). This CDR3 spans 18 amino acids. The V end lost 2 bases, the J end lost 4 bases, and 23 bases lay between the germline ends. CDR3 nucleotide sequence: TGTGCCAGCAGTTTACTTCAGGGCCGTACGGGTAGGGGCACTGAAGCTTTCTTT. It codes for CASSLLQGRTGRGTEAFF.

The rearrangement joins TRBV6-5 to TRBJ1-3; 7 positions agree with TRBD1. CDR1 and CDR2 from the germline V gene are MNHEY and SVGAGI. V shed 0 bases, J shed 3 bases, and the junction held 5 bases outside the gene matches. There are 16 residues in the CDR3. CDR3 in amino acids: CASSYSSPGGGNTIYF. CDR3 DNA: TGTGCCAGCAGTTACTCGAGTCCAGGGGGTGGAAACACCATATATTTT.

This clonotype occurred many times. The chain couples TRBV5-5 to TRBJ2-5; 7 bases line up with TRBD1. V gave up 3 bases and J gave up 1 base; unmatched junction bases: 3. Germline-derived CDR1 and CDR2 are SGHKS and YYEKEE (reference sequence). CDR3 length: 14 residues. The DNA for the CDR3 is TGTGCCAGCAGCTACCGGACAGGCCAAGAGACCCAGTACTTC. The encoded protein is CASSYRTGQETQYF.

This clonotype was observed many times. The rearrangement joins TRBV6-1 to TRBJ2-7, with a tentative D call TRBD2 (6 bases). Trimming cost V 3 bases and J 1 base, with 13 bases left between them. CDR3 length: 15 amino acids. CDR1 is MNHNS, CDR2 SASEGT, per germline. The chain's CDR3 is CASSEVGLPSYEQYF. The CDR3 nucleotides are TGTGCCAGCAGTGAGGTCGGACTACCTTCCTACGAGCAGTACTTC.